This T cell receptor (beta chain) was sequenced for a study of cytomegalovirus exposure and HLA in healthy donors. CDR3 length: 15 amino acids. V was pared by 2 bases and J by 4 bases, with 4 bases of the junction left unmatched. Germline V gene sequence: CDR1 SGHTS, CDR2 YDEGEE. Study conclusions and caveats: Cytomegalovirus association was assigned to more than 150 TCR beta chains.

Sampled while nominally healthy, donors likely had unrecorded immune exposures. In regard to this clone: Its target is not known.

13 Jbeta primers and 60 Vbeta primers were used for the PCR. TCRdb keeps only in-frame clones here, not all; method: immunoSEQ multiplex PCR. The sample carries 120,000 to 150,000 clones, roughly 86% recorded once. The chain employs TRBV5-8 and TRBJ2-1; 9 nucleotides match TRBD1. The sequence was collected from a woman in her 40s in good health and CMV-seronegative. Sample: PBMCs. DNA for the CDR3: TGTGCCAGCAGCTTCGGACAGGGGCCATACAATGAGCAGTTCTTC. It specifies CASSFGQGPYNEQFF.